The sequence of this T cell receptor (beta chain) was determined in a study of cytomegalovirus exposure and HLA in healthy donors. Findings and limits, study-wide: Most TCRs appeared rarely, but some public TCRs recurred in many donors.

The CDR3 extends over 11 amino acids. Between the trimmed V and J ends, which lost 8 bases and 3 bases, there was a span of 11 bases. Germline V CDR1 and CDR2: SQVTM, ANQGSEA. Amplification used 60 Vbeta primers and 13 Jbeta primers. Produced via immunoSEQ multiplex PCR; TCRdb's table is partial and in-frame only. This table has about 130,000 clones, more than 65% appearing once. To note about this clone: Its antigen is still unknown.

The chain couples TRBV29-1 to TRBJ2-7; D unclear. The clonotype was recovered from a man aged 18 to 29 in good health and CMV-seropositive. What was sequenced was PBMCs. The chain's CDR3 is CSIHINYEQYF. DNA of the CDR3: TGCAGCATACATATAAACTACGAGCAGTACTTC.